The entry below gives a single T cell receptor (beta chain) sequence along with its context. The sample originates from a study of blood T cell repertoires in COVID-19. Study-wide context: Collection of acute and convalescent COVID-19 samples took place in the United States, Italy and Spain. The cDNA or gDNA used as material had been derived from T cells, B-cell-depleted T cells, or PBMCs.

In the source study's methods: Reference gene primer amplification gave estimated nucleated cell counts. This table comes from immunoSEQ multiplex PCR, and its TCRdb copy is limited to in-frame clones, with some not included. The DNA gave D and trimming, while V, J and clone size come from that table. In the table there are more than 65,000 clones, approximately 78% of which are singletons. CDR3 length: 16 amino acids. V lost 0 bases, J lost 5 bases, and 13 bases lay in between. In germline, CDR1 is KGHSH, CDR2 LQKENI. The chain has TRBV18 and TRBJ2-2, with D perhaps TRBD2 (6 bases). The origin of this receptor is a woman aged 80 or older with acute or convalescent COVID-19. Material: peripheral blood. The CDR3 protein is CASSPPTTGGTGELFF. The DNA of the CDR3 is TGTGCCAGCTCACCACCGACCACAGGAGGGACCGGGGAGCTGTTTTTT.